The rows below give T cell receptor beta chains drawn from one sample of a study of blood T cells in healthy people across ages. TCRdb recomputed calls from the 5' RACE reads with MiXCR, one row per CDR3 protein. Of some 700,000 distinct CDR3 sequences listed, 40% to 45% are singletons. Material: blood. The source is a woman aged 60 to 75 in good health. Both conserved end residues are part of each CDR3.

v_call	j_call	cdr3_aa
TRBV5-1	TRBJ2-1	CASSLTGSGSNEQFF
TRBV4-3	TRBJ2-7	CASSRDPNSYEQYF
TRBV6-1	TRBJ2-5	CASLKETQYF
TRBV7-2	TRBJ2-3	CASSLATSGGAKDTQYF
TRBV24-1	TRBJ2-1	CATSGDSSGSYEQFF
TRBV6-2/TRBV6-3	TRBJ2-7	CASRPGTSGGPHEQYF
TRBV5-8	TRBJ2-3	CASSLQLAGSTDTQYF
TRBV10-3	TRBJ2-1	CAISESGSYNEQFF
TRBV5-1	TRBJ2-7	CASRDQRGEQYF
TRBV9	TRBJ1-2	CASSHQDSQRASFYGYTF
TRBV20-1	-	CSANQGVDYEQYF
TRBV21-1	TRBJ2-7	CASSQGVGYEQYF
TRBV20-1	TRBJ2-7	CSARGTLGSYEQYF
TRBV7-8	TRBJ2-6	CASSLIGLDVSGANVLTF
TRBV20-1	TRBJ2-5	CSARGAGVQETQYF